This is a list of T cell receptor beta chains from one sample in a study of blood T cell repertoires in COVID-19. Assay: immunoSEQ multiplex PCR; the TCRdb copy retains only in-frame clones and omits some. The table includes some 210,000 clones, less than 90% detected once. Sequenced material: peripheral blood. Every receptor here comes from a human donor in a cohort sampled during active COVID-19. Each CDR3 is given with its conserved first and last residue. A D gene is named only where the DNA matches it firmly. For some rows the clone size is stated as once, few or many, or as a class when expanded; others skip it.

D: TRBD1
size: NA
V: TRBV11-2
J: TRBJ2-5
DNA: TGTGCCAGCACCTCATCAGGGGGCTTGGAGACCCAGTACTTC
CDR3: CASTSSGGLETQYF

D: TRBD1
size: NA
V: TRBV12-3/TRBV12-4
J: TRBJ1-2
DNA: TGTGCCAGCAGTTCGACAGGGGGTAGTGGCTACACCTTC
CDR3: CASSSTGGSGYTF

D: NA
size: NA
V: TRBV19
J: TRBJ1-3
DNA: TGTGCCAGTATAAGAGGGAGCTCTGGAAACACCATATATTTT
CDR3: CASIRGSSGNTIYF

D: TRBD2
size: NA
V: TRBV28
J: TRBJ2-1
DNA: TGTGCCAGCAGTTTGTGGACTAGCGGGAGACGCAATGAGCAGTTCTTC
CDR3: CASSLWTSGRRNEQFF

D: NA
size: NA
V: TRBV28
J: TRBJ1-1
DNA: TGTGCCAGTCTAGGACAATCGAGAAGGGGTAACACTGAAGCTTTCTTT
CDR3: CASLGQSRRGNTEAFF

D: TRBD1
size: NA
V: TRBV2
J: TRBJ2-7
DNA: TGTGCCAGCAGCGAAAGGACAGGGTTCTACGAGCAGTACTTC
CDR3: CASSERTGFYEQYF

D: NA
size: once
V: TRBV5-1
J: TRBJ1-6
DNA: TGCGCCAGCGGAGCCCAGTATAATTCACCCCTCCACTTT
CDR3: CASGAQYNSPLHF

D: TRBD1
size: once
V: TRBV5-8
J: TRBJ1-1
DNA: TGTGCCAGCCTGGACCGATCCAGGGGGTTTGATGGCACTGAAGCTTTCTTT
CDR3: CASLDRSRGFDGTEAFF

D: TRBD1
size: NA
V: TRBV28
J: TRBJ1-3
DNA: TGTGCCAGCAGTTCCCCGGACAGGGTCTCTGGAAACACCATATATTTT
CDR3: CASSSPDRVSGNTIYF

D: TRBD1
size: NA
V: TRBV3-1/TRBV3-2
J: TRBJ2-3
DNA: TGTGCCAGCAGCCACCGGGACAGGGGGAATACGCAGTATTTT
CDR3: CASSHRDRGNTQYF

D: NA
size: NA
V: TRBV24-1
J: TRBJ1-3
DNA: TGTGCCACCAGTGCAGGAGGCTCTGGAAACACCATATATTTT
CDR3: CATSAGGSGNTIYF

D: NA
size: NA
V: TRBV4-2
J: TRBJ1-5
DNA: TGTGCCAGCAGCCAAGATCGCACAGGGAATGGTCAGCCCCAGCATTTT
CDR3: CASSQDRTGNGQPQHF